The rows below give T cell receptor beta chains drawn from one sample of a study of T cells after yellow fever vaccination. MiXCR, applied by TCRdb to the 5' RACE reads, yields one record per CDR3 protein. This sample yields some 300,000 distinct CDR3 sequences, of which 7.5% to 9% are seen a single time; around 3.4% belongs to the top ten. The sample in question was CD4+ T cells sorted from PBMCs, obtained 5 days after the yellow fever booster vaccination. The receptors here all came from a man between 18 and 35 years old who received the YFV17D yellow fever vaccine. Both conserved end residues are part of each CDR3. A D gene is named only where the DNA matches it firmly. Size is omitted from some rows. Given values are once, few, many or a class for expanded clones.

>NA|TRBJ2-3|TRBV5-1|NA
TGCGCCAGCAGCTTGGACGGGAGAACAGATACGCAGTATTTT
CASSLDGRTDTQYF
>NA|TRBJ2-4|TRBV9|NA
TGTGCCAGCAGCGTTGAGGGGTTTGCCAAAAACATTCAGTACTTC
CASSVEGFAKNIQYF
>NA|TRBJ1-2|TRBV7-2|few
TGTGCCAGCAGCCTCCAACAGGGTCTCGGCTATGGCTACACCTTC
CASSLQQGLGYGYTF
>TRBD2|TRBJ2-3|TRBV4-1|NA
TGCGCCAGCAGCCAAGCCAAATGGAGCGGGGGGCCAGATACGCAGTATTTT
CASSQAKWSGGPDTQYF
>NA|TRBJ2-2|TRBV7-2|few
TGTGCCAGCAGCCCCCAGGGTGTCGGGGAGCTGTTTTTT
CASSPQGVGELFF
>NA|TRBJ2-6|TRBV19|NA
TGTGCCAGTAGTATAGGCTCCCCCTGGGGGGGGCGTGGGGCCAACGTCCTGACTTTC
CASSIGSPWGGRGANVLTF
>NA|TRBJ2-3|TRBV4-3|NA
TGCGCCAGCAGCCAGGTCGGGACGAGAGGCACAGATACGCAGTATTTT
CASSQVGTRGTDTQYF
>TRBD1|TRBJ2-2|TRBV7-6|NA
TGTGCCAGCAGCGCCACAGGGGGCCGTGGCGGGGAGCTGTTTTTT
CASSATGGRGGELFF
>NA|TRBJ1-6|TRBV19|many
TGTGCCAGTAGTATTCGCCCGTATAATTCACCCCTCCACTTT
CASSIRPYNSPLHF
>TRBD1|TRBJ1-1|TRBV19|NA
TGTGCCAGCCACCGAGGCAGGGGGTACGACACTGAAGCTTTCTTT
CASHRGRGYDTEAFF
>NA|TRBJ1-2|TRBV24-1|NA
TGTGCCACCAGTGATGACAGGTTTTGGGGCTACACCTTC
CATSDDRFWGYTF
>NA|TRBJ2-1|TRBV5-1|few
TGCGCCAGCAGCTTGTTTTCGTCAGGTTACGGCAATGAGCAGTTCTTC
CASSLFSSGYGNEQFF
>NA|TRBJ2-6|TRBV7-2|few
TGTGCCAGCAGCTACCGAGGGGGCGCGGGGGCTTGGGCCAACGTCCTGACTTTC
CASSYRGGAGAWANVLTF
>NA|TRBJ2-7|TRBV20-1|NA
TGCAGTGCCAGAGATTATCGTGGTAGCGACGAGCAGTACTTC
CSARDYRGSDEQYF
>NA|TRBJ2-1|TRBV2|NA
TGTGCCAGCAGTGAAGCAGTCAGGGGAGGGTTCTTC
CASSEAVRGGFF
>NA|TRBJ1-2|TRBV6-5|many
TGTGCCAGCAGAGGGACAAATGGCTACACCTTC
CASRGTNGYTF
>TRBD1|TRBJ1-1|TRBV2|NA
TGTGCCAGCAGACCCACGACAGGGCACGGCACTGAAGCTTTCTTT
CASRPTTGHGTEAFF
>NA|TRBJ2-5|TRBV7-8|few
TGTGCCAGCAGCTTATACTCAGGGACAGAGACCCAGTACTTC
CASSLYSGTETQYF
>TRBD1|TRBJ1-2|TRBV20-1|many
TGCAGTGCTAGCGGGGACAGGGTATATGGCTACACCTTC
CSASGDRVYGYTF
>NA|TRBJ1-5|TRBV6-2/TRBV6-3|NA
TGTGCCATCCGCGAGGGGGATCAGCCCCAGCATTTT
CAIREGDQPQHF
>NA|TRBJ1-1|TRBV7-8|few
TGTGCCAGCAGCTTAGAGGCTGGTGTGAACACTGAAGCTTTCTTT
CASSLEAGVNTEAFF
>TRBD1|TRBJ1-1|TRBV11-1|NA
TGTGCCAGCAGCCCCCGGTGGACAGGGGTTAAAGCTTTCTTT
CASSPRWTGVKAFF
>NA|TRBJ2-3|TRBV10-3|NA
TGTGCCATCAGAGGTGGGACGCTAGATACGCAGTATTTT
CAIRGGTLDTQYF
>TRBD1|TRBJ1-5|TRBV7-6|many
TGTGCCAGCAGCACCGGGACAGGGGGCAATCAGCCCCAGCATTTT
CASSTGTGGNQPQHF
>TRBD2|TRBJ2-2|TRBV7-8|NA
TGTGCCAGCAGCTTAGGGTTCTGGCAGGGAGGGTTGCACACCGGGGAGCTGTTTTTT
CASSLGFWQGGLHTGELFF
>NA|TRBJ1-1|TRBV30|NA
TGTGCCTGGATCCCACAGGCCGAAGCTTTCTTT
CAWIPQAEAFF
>NA|TRBJ1-2|TRBV6-5|many
TGTGCCAGCAGCATGGTATTAGACGGATATGGCTACACCTTC
CASSMVLDGYGYTF
>NA|TRBJ2-5|TRBV29-1|NA
TGCAGCGTGGAAAGCCAGGCGCGAGAGACCCAGTACTTC
CSVESQARETQYF
>NA|TRBJ2-3|TRBV3-1|few
TGTGCCAGCAGCCAAAGCGGGTCAAGGGATACGCAGTATTTT
CASSQSGSRDTQYF
>NA|TRBJ2-1|TRBV5-1|few
TGCGCCAGCAGCTTGGCCTATAACAGAAACAATGAGCAGTTCTTC
CASSLAYNRNNEQFF
>NA|TRBJ2-6|TRBV7-8|many
TGTGCCAGCAGTCAAGGTGGGGTCCTGACTTTC
CASSQGGVLTF
>NA|TRBJ2-1|TRBV4-1|NA
TGCGCCAGCAGCCAGGCGGGGACGGCATACAATGAGCAGTTCTTC
CASSQAGTAYNEQFF
>NA|TRBJ1-2|TRBV4-3|few
TGCGCCAGCAGCCCCGGACGGGGAGAGGTCGGGGGCTACACCTTC
CASSPGRGEVGGYTF
>NA|TRBJ2-2|TRBV20-1|few
TGCAGTGCTAGAGATCAAGCAACCGTAGGGGAGCTGTTTTTT
CSARDQATVGELFF
>NA|TRBJ1-3|TRBV5-1|few
TGCGCCAGCAGCTTGGAAGGTTCGGCAAACACCATATATTTT
CASSLEGSANTIYF
>NA|TRBJ1-6|TRBV7-9|NA
TGTGCCAGCAGCCAATCCCACTACCGGGATTCACCCCTCCACTTT
CASSQSHYRDSPLHF
>NA|TRBJ1-6|TRBV2|many
TGTGCCAGCAGCCCGGGGCCTAATTCACCCCTCCACTTT
CASSPGPNSPLHF
>NA|TRBJ2-2|TRBV6-6|NA
TGTGCCAGCAGGGGAAGGGGCGCGAACACCGGGGAGCTGTTTTTT
CASRGRGANTGELFF
>NA|TRBJ2-3|TRBV7-3|many
TGTGCCAGCAGCTTCGCAGGGAGCGATACGCAGTATTTT
CASSFAGSDTQYF
>NA|TRBJ1-5|TRBV20-1|few
TGCAGTGCTAGAATTCCGGGGGACAATCAGCCCCAGCATTTT
CSARIPGDNQPQHF